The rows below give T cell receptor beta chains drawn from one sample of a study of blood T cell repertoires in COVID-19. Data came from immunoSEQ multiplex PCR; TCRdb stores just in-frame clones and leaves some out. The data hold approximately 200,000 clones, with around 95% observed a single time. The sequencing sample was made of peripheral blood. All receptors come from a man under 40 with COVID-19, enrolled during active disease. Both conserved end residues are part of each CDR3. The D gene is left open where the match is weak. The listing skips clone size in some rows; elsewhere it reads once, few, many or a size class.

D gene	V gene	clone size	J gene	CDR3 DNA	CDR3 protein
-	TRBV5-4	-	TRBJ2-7	TGTGCCAGCAGCCCAGGACGGGGAGAGGACGAGCAGTACTTC	CASSPGRGEDEQYF
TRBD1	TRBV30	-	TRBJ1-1	TGTGCCTGGAGAACGGGACAGGTGAACACTGAAGCTTTCTTT	CAWRTGQVNTEAFF
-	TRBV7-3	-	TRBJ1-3	TGTGCCAGCAGCCCGTCGGGCTCTGGAAACACCATATATTTT	CASSPSGSGNTIYF
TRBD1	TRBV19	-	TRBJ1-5	TGTGCCAGTAGACAGGGGCGCGGCAATCAGCCCCAGCATTTT	CASRQGRGNQPQHF
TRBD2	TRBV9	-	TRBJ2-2	TGTGCCAGCAGCGAACTAGCGGGGGGGCCCGGGGAGCTGTTTTTT	CASSELAGGPGELFF
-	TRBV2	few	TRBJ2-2	TGTGCCAGCGCCAGGGAAACAACCGGGGAGCTGTTTTTT	CASARETTGELFF
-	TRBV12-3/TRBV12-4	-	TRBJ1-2	TGTGCCAGTAGCTTGCAGGGTTCTGGCTACACCTTC	CASSLQGSGYTF
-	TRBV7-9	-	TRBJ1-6	TGTGCCAGCAGCTTCTCAGGGTCCCTGGCCTATAATTCACCCCTCCACTTT	CASSFSGSLAYNSPLHF
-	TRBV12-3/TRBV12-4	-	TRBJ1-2	TGTGCCAGCAGCCTACAGGGTTTCTATGGCTACACCTTC	CASSLQGFYGYTF
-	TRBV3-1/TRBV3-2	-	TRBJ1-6	TGTGCCAGCGCTTCAAGGGGAACGGGCATACCCCTCCACTTT	CASASRGTGIPLHF
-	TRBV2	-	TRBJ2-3	TGTGCCAGCAGTGCGGGACTGTTAACAGATACGCAGTATTTT	CASSAGLLTDTQYF
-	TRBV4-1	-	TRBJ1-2	TGCGCCAGCAGCCAAGGGGCCCAGGGAGGCTATGGCTACACCTTC	CASSQGAQGGYGYTF
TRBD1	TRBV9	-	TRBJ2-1	TGTGCCAGCAGCCAAACCACCGGGACAGGCTACAATGAGCAGTTCTTC	CASSQTTGTGYNEQFF
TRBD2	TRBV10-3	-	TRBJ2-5	TGTGCCATCAAGAGCGGGGCCACAGAGACCCAGTACTTC	CAIKSGATETQYF
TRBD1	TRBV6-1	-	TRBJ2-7	TGTGCCAGCAGTGAAGTACAGGGGGCCTCGGGGGAGCAGTACTTC	CASSEVQGASGEQYF
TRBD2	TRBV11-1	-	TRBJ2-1	TGTGCCAGCAGCGTACTAGCGAATACCTACAATGAGCAGTTCTTC	CASSVLANTYNEQFF
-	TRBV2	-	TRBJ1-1	TGTGCCAGCAAAATAGGACACAAAGCTTTCTTT	CASKIGHKAFF
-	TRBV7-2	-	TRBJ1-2	TGTGCCAGCAGCAGTTGGGGGGGCAGGGGTGAGGGCTACACCTTC	CASSSWGGRGEGYTF
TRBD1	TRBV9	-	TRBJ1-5	TGTGCCAGCAGCGTAGGACAGGGCGGCAATCAGCCCCAGCATTTT	CASSVGQGGNQPQHF
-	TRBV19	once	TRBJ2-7	TGTGCCAGTAGTATAGCCCTCTCCTACGAGCAGTACTTC	CASSIALSYEQYF
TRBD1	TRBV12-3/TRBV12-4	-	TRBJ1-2	TGTGCCAGCACTAAACAGGGGCCGTATGGCTACACCTTC	CASTKQGPYGYTF
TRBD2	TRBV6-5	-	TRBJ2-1	TGTGCCAGCAGTTACTTAACGGAGCGGGGGCCAAATGAGCAGTTCTTC	CASSYLTERGPNEQFF
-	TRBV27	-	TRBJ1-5	TGTGCCAGCAGGTTAGCTGGGCATCAGCCCCAGCATTTT	CASRLAGHQPQHF
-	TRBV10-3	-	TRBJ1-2	TGTGCCATCGGAAAGGAGGGATTAGGGTATGGCTACACCTTC	CAIGKEGLGYGYTF